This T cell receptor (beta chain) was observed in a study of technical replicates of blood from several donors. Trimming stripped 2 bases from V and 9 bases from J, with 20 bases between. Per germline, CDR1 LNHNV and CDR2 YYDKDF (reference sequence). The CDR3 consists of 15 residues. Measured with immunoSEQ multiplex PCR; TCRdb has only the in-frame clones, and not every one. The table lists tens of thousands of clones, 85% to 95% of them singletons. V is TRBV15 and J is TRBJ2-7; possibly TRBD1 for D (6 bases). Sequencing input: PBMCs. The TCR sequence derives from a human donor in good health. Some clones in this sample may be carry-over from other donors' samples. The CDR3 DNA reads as TGTGCCACCAGCAGATCGGACAGAGCTATGTTTGGGCAGTACTTC. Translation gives CATSRSDRAMFGQYF.